Following are 23 T cell receptor beta chains from one sample sequenced in a study of cytomegalovirus exposure and HLA in healthy donors (dated by TCRdb to 2017 to 2019). The protocol used for the library was the immunoSEQ multiplex PCR assay. For the multiplex PCR, a mixture combining 60 forward primers for TCR Vbeta segments and 13 reverse primers for TCR Jbeta segments was used. Imported from immuneACCESS, the table was reduced by TCRdb to in-frame sequences with V and J called. These copies leave out some clones; in studies compared against another copy, an unresolved V gene accounts for under half, and the cause of the remainder is not known. The sample table shows roughly 130,000 clones, and about 74% are seen once. The biggest ten clones account for approximately 5.4% of the sample. The sample taken for sequencing was PBMCs. The receptor source for this set is a woman between 45 and 60 years old in good health and CMV-seropositive.

DNA of the CDR3: TGTGCCAGCAGCCAAACGATGGAGGGACGCTACACCTTC. As protein: CASSQTMEGRYTF. The chain links TRBV14 to TRBJ1-2; possible D gene TRBD1, 5 bases. CDR1 and CDR2 from the germline V gene are SGHDN and FVKESK. V dropped 2 bases and J dropped 9 bases, with 13 bases sitting between them. The CDR3 is 13 amino acids. The variable domain in full, with the rest retrieved from reference TRBV14 and TRBJ1-2, is EAGVTQFPSHSVIEKGQTVTLRCDPISGHDNLYWYRRVMGKEIKFLLHFVKESKQDESGMPNNRFLAERTGGTYSTLKVQPAELEDSGVYFCASSQTMEGRYTFGSGTRLTVV.

The chain combines TRBV4-3 with TRBJ1-2, with 8 bases matching TRBD1. The germline CDR1 and CDR2 sequences are LGHNA and YSLEER. Trimming took 0 bases from V and 7 from J; bases not matched to a gene: 7. CDR3 length: 15 amino acids. The CDR3 is CASSQEMIGTGGYTF. DNA for the CDR3: TGCGCCAGCAGCCAAGAAATGATTGGGACAGGTGGCTACACCTTC.

The sample holds one count of this clone. CDR3 bases: TGTGCCAGCAGGGACGGACAGGGCGACTATGGCTACACCTTC. It translates to CASRDGQGDYGYTF. J is TRBJ1-2 and V is TRBV6-5; TRBD1 agrees at 8 bases. The CDR3 consists of 14 residues. J gave up 3 bases and V 6 bases, and 6 bases lay outside the gene matches. Germline V lookup: CDR1 MNHEY, CDR2 SVGAGI.

V and J are TRBV6-1 and TRBJ1-1; D call uncertain. This CDR3 is built from 14 residues. V shed 4 bases and J shed 4 bases, with 13 bases lying between them. CDR1 is MNHNS and CDR2 is SASEGT in the germline V gene. The CDR3, as DNA: TGTGCCAGCAGTGCGACTCTGGAGGGCACTGAAGCTTTCTTT. Encoded protein: CASSATLEGTEAFF.

This sequence joins TRBV4-1 and TRBJ2-7, with D perhaps TRBD1 (6 bases). The CDR3 runs to 17 residues. The V end lost 5 bases, the J end lost 4 bases, and 24 bases lay between the germline ends. CDR1 and CDR2 (germline): MGHRA, YSYEKL. This CDR3 reads CASSSRETGSVVYEQYF. The CDR3 DNA sequence: TGCGCCAGCAGCTCCAGAGAAACAGGGAGTGTAGTTTACGAGCAGTACTTC.

There are many counts of this clone. J is TRBJ2-7 and V is TRBV6-6, with a weak D call TRBD1 (6 bases). This CDR3 contains 14 residues. Trimming removed 5 bases at V and 3 bases at J, with 14 bases between. CDR1 MNHNY and CDR2 SVGAGI come from the germline V gene (reference sequence). This CDR3 reads CASSLTGFGYEQYF. CDR3 DNA sequence: TGTGCCAGCAGTCTTACAGGGTTTGGCTACGAGCAGTACTTC.

The chain carries TRBV15 and TRBJ1-1; TRBD1 matches at 9 bases. The CDR3 has 13 amino acids. V shed 5 bases and J 4 bases; nucleotides not matched to a gene: 2. Germline CDR1 and CDR2: LNHNV and YYDKDF (reference sequence). In nucleotides, the CDR3 is TGTGCCACCAGCGGACAGGGGCGCACTGAAGCTTTCTTT. Encoded protein: CATSGQGRTEAFF.

The chain links TRBV6-5 to TRBJ1-3; the D gene is possibly TRBD1 (6 bases). Germline assignment: CDR1 MNHEY and CDR2 SVGAGI. CDR3 length: 11 residues. V was trimmed by 2 bases and J by 11 bases, leaving 7 bases between them. CDR3 sequence: CASSYEGAIYF. The DNA of the CDR3 is TGTGCCAGCAGTTACGAGGGGGCCATATATTTT.

This rearrangement joins TRBV5-1 to TRBJ2-1; D is unresolved. Germline V CDR1 and CDR2: SGHRS, YFSETQ. The V end was cut by 4 bases, the J end by 1 base, with 9 bases between. This CDR3 comprises 14 residues. CDR3 sequence: CASSSDTSYNEQFF. CDR3 bases: TGCGCCAGCAGCAGTGACACGTCCTACAATGAGCAGTTCTTC.

The chain carries TRBV20-1 and TRBJ1-2; D gene unclear. Trimming took off 6 bases at V and 5 bases at J, with 10 bases between the two ends. Germline loops: CDR1 DFQATT, CDR2 SNEGSKA (reference sequence). The CDR3 has 11 amino acids. The CDR3 DNA is TGCAGTGCCGAGGCGGTTTATGGCTACACCTTC. This gives the protein CSAEAVYGYTF.

The rearrangement joins TRBV9 to TRBJ2-3; TRBD2 aligns across 9 bases. The CDR3 runs 17 residues. The V segment lost 0 bases and the J segment 2 bases; nucleotides outside the gene matches: 7. Germline V gives CDR1 SGDLS, CDR2 YYNGEE. The DNA for the CDR3 is TGTGCCAGCAGCGTAGCCGGGCGGGGGGGCCTCACAGATACGCAGTATTTT. Encoded protein: CASSVAGRGGLTDTQYF.

Turning to this clone: Germline and junction disagree at one end, which may indicate a read error. This rearrangement joins TRBV4-1 to TRBJ1-6; D not certain. The CDR3 totals 17 residues. Germline-derived CDR1 and CDR2 are MGHRA and YSYEKL. CDR3 region: CASRQDSPTLGDSPLHF. The CDR3 coding sequence is TGCGCCAGCCGCCAAGATTCCCCGACGCTGGGAGATTCACCCCTCCACTTT.

V is TRBV23-1 and J is TRBJ1-6; 8 positions match TRBD1. TRBV23-1 is reported as an ORF; its role is uncertain. The CDR3 loop spans 16 amino acids. J was trimmed by 6 bases and V by 3 bases; bases with no gene match: 7. The CDR3: CASSHRDRPPNSPLHF. Here the CDR3 DNA reads TGCGCCAGCAGTCATCGGGACAGGCCCCCTAATTCACCCCTCCACTTT.

Turning to this clone: Relative to the germline gene, one junction end is altered; a read error may explain this. The CDR3 DNA sequence: TGTGCCAGCAGTTTATCCGGCGGTAGCGATCAGCCCCAGCATTTT. Residues: CASSLSGGSDQPQHF. This chain joins TRBV27 and TRBJ1-5; D not certain. This CDR3 spans 15 amino acids. CDR1 and CDR2 from the germline V gene are MNHEY and SMNVEV (reference sequence).

The V call is TRBV7-2, the J call TRBJ1-1, with D possibly TRBD1 on 5 matching bases. V shed 5 bases and J shed 1 base, with 11 bases lying between them. In germline, CDR1 is SGHTA, CDR2 FQGNSA. There are 14 residues in the CDR3. CDR3 DNA sequence: TGTGCCAGCAGCCACCGCACAGGGAACACTGAAGCTTTCTTT. It codes for CASSHRTGNTEAFF.

This clone was observed a handful of times. The J gene is TRBJ2-7, the V gene TRBV7-8; tentatively, D is TRBD2 (7 bases). The CDR3 is made up of 16 amino acids. The germline CDR1 and CDR2 sequences are SGHVS and FQNEAQ. Trimming cost V 5 bases and J 3 bases, with 20 bases left between them. The CDR3 loop reads CASSPSGGGPLYEQYF. DNA for the CDR3: TGTGCCAGCAGCCCTAGTGGCGGGGGCCCCCTCTACGAGCAGTACTTC.

V gene TRBV7-2 combines with J gene TRBJ1-5; D is perhaps TRBD1 (6 bases). Looked up from germline, CDR1 is SGHTA and CDR2 is FQGNSA. The CDR3 is made up of 14 amino acids. The germline V and J ends were trimmed by 8 bases and 5 bases, with 16 bases remaining between them. The CDR3 loop is CASGYRAGDQPQHF. The CDR3 DNA is TGTGCCAGCGGGTACAGGGCCGGGGATCAGCCCCAGCATTTT.

The rearrangement links TRBV5-1 to TRBJ1-1; D is unresolved. The V and J ends lost 7 bases and 1 base respectively, with 11 bases between them. The length of the CDR3 is 13 residues. The germline CDR1 and CDR2 sequences are SGHRS and YFSETQ. For the CDR3, the DNA is TGCGCCAGCGCCGGGGTTACGAACACTGAAGCTTTCTTT. Translation: CASAGVTNTEAFF.

This clone showed up just a few times. The genes are TRBV19 and TRBJ2-2, with 9 bases aligning to TRBD1. CDR1 and CDR2 from the germline V gene are LNHDA and SQIVND (reference sequence). This CDR3 is 15 amino acids long. V gave up 5 bases and J gave up 7 bases; unmatched junction bases: 8. The CDR3 coding sequence is TGTGCCAGTAGTTGGGGGAGACAGGGGGTCGGGGAGCTGTTTTTT. This sequence encodes CASSWGRQGVGELFF.

This chain joins TRBV11-2 and TRBJ1-3, with a weak D call TRBD1 (6 bases). Trimming left V 1 base short and J 3 bases short, with 13 bases between. Germline assignment: CDR1 SGHAT and CDR2 FQNNGV. This CDR3 is 16 amino acids long. CDR3 residues: CASSLAQGRFGNTIYF. The CDR3 bases are TGTGCCAGCAGCTTAGCACAGGGACGTTTTGGAAACACCATATATTTT.

Details on this clone: One end of the junction fails to match germline, which may point to a read error. The chain carries TRBV7-9 and TRBJ2-6; D might be TRBD1 (6 bases). Germline CDR1 reads SEHNR; CDR2 reads FQNEAQ (reference sequence). The CDR3 sequence is 11 residues long. Here the CDR3 reads CSSGGQRVLTF. CDR3 nucleotide sequence: TGTTCCAGCGGTGGACAGAGAGTCCTGACTTTC.

The V and J genes are TRBV29-1 and TRBJ1-2; D perhaps matches TRBD1 (6 bases). CDR1 is SQVTM and CDR2 is ANQGSEA in the germline V gene. Trimming pared 5 bases from V and 0 bases from J, leaving 25 bases between. There are 18 residues in the CDR3. The CDR3 sequence: CSVRDRVEEGEANYGYTF. Written as DNA, the CDR3 is TGCAGCGTTCGGGACCGAGTTGAAGAGGGGGAAGCTAACTATGGCTACACCTTC.

The rearrangement joins TRBV7-2 to TRBJ1-2; no reliable D call. This CDR3 is built from 13 residues. The V end was cut by 5 bases, the J end by 3 bases, with 10 bases between. Germline V gives CDR1 SGHTA, CDR2 FQGNSA. This CDR3 is CASSPGVDYGYTF. CDR3 DNA: TGTGCCAGCAGCCCCGGTGTGGACTATGGCTACACCTTC.